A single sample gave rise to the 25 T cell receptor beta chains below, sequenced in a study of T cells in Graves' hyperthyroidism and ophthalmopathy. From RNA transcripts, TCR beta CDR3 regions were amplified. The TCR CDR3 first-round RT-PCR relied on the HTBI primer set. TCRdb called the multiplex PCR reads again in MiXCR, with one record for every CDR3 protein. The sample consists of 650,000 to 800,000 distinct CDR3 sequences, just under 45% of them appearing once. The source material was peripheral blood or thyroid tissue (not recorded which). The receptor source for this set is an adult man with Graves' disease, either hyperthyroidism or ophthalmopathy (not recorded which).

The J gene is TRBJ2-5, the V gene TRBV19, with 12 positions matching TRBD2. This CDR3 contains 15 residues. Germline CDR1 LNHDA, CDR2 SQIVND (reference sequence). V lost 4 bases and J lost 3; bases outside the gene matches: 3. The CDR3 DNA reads TGTGCCAGTAGTAGACTAGCGGGAGTTAAAGAGACCCAGTACTTC. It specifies CASSRLAGVKETQYF. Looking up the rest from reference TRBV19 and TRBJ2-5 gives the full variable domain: DGGITQSPKYLFRKEGQNVTLSCEQNLNHDAMYWYRQDPGQGLRLIYYSQIVNDFQKGDIAEGYSVSREKKESFPLTVTSAQKNPTAFYLCASSRLAGVKETQYFGPGTRLLVL.

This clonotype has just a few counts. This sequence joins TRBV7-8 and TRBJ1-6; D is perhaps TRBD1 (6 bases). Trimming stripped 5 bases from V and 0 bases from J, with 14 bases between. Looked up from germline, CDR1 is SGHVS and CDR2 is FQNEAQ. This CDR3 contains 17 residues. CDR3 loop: CASSPTTGSSYNSPLHF. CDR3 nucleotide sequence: TGTGCCAGCAGCCCGACGACAGGAAGCTCCTATAATTCACCCCTCCACTTT.

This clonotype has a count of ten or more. CDR3 amino acids: CASWGVSEAFF. The CDR3 bases are TGTGCCAGCTGGGGGGTCAGTGAAGCTTTCTTT. The V gene is TRBV11-2, the J gene TRBJ1-1, with D possibly being TRBD1 (5 bases). V lost 8 bases to trimming and J lost 7 bases, with 11 bases between them. Germline CDR1 is SGHAT and CDR2 is FQNNGV. The CDR3 covers 11 residues.

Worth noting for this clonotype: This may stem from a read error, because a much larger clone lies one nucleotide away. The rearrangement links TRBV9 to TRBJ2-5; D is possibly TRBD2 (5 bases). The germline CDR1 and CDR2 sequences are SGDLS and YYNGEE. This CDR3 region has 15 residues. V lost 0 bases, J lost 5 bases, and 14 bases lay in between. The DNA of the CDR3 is TGTGCCAGCAGCGTAGTTGCTGTTGGCGGGGAGACCCAGTACTTC. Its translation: CASSVVAVGGETQYF.

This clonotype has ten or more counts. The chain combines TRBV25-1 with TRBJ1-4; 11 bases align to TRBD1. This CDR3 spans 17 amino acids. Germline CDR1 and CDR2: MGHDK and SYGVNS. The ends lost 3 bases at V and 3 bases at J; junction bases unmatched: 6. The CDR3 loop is CASSEFGQGASNEKLFF. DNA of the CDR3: TGTGCCAGCAGTGAGTTCGGACAGGGGGCGTCTAATGAAAAACTGTTTTTT.

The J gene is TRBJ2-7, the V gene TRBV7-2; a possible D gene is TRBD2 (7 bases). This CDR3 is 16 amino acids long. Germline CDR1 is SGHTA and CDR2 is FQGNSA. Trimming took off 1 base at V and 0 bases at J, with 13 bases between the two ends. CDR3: CASSLGWGGASYEQYF. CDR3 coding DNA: TGTGCCAGCAGCTTAGGTTGGGGGGGCGCCTCCTACGAGCAGTACTTC.

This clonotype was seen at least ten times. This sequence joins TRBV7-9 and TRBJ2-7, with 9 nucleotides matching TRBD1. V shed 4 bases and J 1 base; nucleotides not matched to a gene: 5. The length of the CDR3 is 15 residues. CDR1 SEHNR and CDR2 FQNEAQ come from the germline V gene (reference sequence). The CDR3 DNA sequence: TGTGCCAGCAGCTCGACGGGACAGGGATCCTACGAGCAGTACTTC. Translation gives CASSSTGQGSYEQYF. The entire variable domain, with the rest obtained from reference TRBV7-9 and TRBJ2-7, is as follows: DTGVSQNPRHKITKRGQNVTFRCDPISEHNRLYWYRQTLGQGPEFLTYFQNEAQLEKSRLLSDRFSAERPKGSFSTLEIQRTEQGDSAMYLCASSSTGQGSYEQYFGPGTRLTVT.

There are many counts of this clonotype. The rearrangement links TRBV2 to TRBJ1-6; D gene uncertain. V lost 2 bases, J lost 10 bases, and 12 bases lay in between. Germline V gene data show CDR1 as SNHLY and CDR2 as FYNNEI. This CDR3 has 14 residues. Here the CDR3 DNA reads TGTGCCAGCAGTGAACTTGTAACTGGGTCACCCCTCCACTTT. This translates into CASSELVTGSPLHF.

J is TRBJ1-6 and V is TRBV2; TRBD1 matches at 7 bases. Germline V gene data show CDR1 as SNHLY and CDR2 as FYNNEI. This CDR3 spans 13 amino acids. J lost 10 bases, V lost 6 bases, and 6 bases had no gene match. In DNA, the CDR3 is TGTGCCAGCAGCGGGACAGTCGGCTCACCCCTCCACTTT. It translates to CASSGTVGSPLHF.

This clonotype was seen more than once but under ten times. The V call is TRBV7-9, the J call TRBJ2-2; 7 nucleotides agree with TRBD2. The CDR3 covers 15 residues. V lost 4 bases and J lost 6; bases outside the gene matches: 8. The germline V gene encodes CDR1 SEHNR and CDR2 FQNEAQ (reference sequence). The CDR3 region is CASSSGGGLAGELFF. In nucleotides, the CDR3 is TGTGCCAGCAGCTCTGGCGGGGGACTGGCCGGGGAGCTGTTTTTT.

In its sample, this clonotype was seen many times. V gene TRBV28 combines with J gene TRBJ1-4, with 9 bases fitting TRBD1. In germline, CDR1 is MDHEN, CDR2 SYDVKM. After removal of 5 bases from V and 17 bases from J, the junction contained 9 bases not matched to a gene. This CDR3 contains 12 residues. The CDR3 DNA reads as TGTGCCAGCAGTCTCGACAGGGGGAGGAGTTTTTTT. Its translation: CASSLDRGRSFF.

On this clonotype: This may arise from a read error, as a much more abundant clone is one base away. CDR3 protein: CSARGPLNQPQHF. The CDR3, as DNA: TGCAGTGCTAGAGGGCCGTTAAACCAGCCCCAGCATTTT. This chain connects TRBV20-1 to TRBJ1-5; D unclear. Germline V gene data show CDR1 as DFQATT and CDR2 as SNEGSKA (reference sequence). Trimming shortened V by 1 base and J by 7 bases, and 11 bases separated the two germline ends. The CDR3 sequence is 13 residues long.

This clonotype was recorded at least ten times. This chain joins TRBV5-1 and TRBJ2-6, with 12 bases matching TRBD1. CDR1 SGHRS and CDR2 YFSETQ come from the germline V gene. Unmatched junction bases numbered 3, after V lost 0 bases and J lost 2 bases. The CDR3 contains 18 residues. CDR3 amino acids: CASSLAGTGGAGANVLTF. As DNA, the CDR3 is TGCGCCAGCAGCTTGGCCGGGACAGGGGGCGCTGGGGCCAACGTCCTGACTTTC.

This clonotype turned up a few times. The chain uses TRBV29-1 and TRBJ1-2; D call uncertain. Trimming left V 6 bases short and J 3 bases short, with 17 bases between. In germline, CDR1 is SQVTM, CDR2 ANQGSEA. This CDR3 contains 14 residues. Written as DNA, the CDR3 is TGCAGCGTCCCAGAAGAAGCCAGCGACTATGGCTACACCTTC. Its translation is CSVPEEASDYGYTF.

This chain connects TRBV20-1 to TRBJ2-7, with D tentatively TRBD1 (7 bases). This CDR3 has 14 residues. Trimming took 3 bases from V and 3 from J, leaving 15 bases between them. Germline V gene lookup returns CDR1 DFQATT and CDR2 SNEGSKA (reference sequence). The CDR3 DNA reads TGCAGTGCTAGCAAGGAGGGGGCTATCTACGAGCAGTACTTC. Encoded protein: CSASKEGAIYEQYF.

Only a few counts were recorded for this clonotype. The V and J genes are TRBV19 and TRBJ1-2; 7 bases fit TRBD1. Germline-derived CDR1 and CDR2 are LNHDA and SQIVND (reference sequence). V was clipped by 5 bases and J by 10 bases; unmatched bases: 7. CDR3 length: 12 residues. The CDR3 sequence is CASSPGQLIYTF. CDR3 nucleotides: TGTGCCAGTAGTCCGGGACAGCTTATCTACACCTTC.

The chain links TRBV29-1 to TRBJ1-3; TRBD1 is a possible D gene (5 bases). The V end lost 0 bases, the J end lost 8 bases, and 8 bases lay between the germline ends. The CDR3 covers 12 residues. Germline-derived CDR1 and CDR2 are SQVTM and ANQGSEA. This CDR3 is CSVEDRGDTIYF. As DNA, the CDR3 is TGCAGCGTTGAAGATCGGGGGGACACCATATATTTT.

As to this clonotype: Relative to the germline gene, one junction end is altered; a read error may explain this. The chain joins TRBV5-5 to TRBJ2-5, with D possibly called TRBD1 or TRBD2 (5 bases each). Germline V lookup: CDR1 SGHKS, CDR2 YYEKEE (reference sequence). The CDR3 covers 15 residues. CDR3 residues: CASSPGRRFSETQYF. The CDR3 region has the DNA TGCGCCAGCAGCCCGGGACGGCGGTTCTCGGAGACCCAGTACTTC.

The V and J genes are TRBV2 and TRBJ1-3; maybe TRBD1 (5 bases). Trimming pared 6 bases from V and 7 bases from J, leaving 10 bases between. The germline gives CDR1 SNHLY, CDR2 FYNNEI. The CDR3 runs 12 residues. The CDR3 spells CASSWGRNTIYF. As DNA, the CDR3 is TGTGCCAGCAGCTGGGGACGGAACACCATATATTTT.

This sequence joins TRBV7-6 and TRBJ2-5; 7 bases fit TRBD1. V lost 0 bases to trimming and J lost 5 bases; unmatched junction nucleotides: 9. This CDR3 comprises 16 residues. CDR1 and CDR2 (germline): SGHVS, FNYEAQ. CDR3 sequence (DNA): TGTGCCAGCAGCTTAGCCCCAACAGGGGCGAGGGAGACCCAGTACTTC. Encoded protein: CASSLAPTGARETQYF.

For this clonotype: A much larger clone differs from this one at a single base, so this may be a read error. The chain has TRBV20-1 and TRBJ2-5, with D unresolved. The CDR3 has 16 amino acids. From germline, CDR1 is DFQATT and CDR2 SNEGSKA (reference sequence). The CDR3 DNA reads TGCAGTGTTAGAGATAGTTCGGCTCCTGGGTTCGAGACCCAGTACTTC. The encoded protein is CSVRDSSAPGFETQYF.

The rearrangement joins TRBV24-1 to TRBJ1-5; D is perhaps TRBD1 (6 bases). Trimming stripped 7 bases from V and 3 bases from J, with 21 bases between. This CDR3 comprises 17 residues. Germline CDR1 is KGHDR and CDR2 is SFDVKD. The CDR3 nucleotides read TGTGCCACCAGCCCTGGGTCCGGGACATCGATCAATCAGCCCCAGCATTTT. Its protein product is CATSPGSGTSINQPQHF.

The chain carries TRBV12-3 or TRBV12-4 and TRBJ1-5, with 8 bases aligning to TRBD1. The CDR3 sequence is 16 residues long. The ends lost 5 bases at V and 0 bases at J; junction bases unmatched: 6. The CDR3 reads CASSIGQGYSNQPQHF. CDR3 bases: TGTGCCAGCAGTATCGGACAGGGCTATAGCAATCAGCCCCAGCATTTT.

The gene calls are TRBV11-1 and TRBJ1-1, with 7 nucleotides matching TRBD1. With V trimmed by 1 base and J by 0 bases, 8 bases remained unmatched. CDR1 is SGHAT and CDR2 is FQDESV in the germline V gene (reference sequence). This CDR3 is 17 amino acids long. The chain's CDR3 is CASSLVGRDSMNTEAFF. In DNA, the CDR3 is TGTGCCAGCAGCTTAGTGGGGAGGGACAGCATGAACACTGAAGCTTTCTTT. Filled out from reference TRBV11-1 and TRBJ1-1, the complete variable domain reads EAEVAQSPRYKITEKSQAVAFWCDPISGHATLYWYRQILGQGPELLVQFQDESVVDDSQLPKDRFSAERLKGVDSTLKIQPAELGDSAMYLCASSLVGRDSMNTEAFFGQGTRLTVV.

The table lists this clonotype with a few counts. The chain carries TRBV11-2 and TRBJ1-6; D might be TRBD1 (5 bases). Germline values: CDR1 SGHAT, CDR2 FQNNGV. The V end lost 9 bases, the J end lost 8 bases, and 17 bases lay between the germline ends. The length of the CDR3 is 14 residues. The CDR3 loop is CASSPPGGYSPLHF. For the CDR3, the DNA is TGTGCCAGTAGTCCCCCGGGGGGTTATTCACCCCTCCACTTT.